What follows are 13 T cell receptor beta chains derived from one specimen sequenced in a study of response to subunit inactivated influenza vaccine. TCRdb passed the RT-PCR reads through MiXCR, listing each CDR3 protein once. The data show 450,000 to 500,000 distinct CDR3 sequences, over 9.5% seen once. The sample consisted of PBMCs from blood, taken 45 days after vaccination. These receptors originate from a man aged 45 to 65 who received an inactivated influenza vaccine.

Many counts were recorded for this clonotype. The CDR3 coding sequence is TGTGCCAGCAGCATCCGGGGACTAGCCTACTACGAGCAGTACTTC. Translating gives CASSIRGLAYYEQYF. The J gene is TRBJ2-7, the V gene TRBV5-6; 9 bases are a match to TRBD2. The length of the CDR3 is 15 residues. V lost 4 bases and J lost 3; bases outside the gene matches: 8. CDR1 is SGHDT and CDR2 is YYEEEE in the germline V gene.

Only a few counts were recorded for this clonotype. This sequence joins TRBV7-9 and TRBJ2-7; D call uncertain. The germline gives CDR1 SEHNR, CDR2 FQNEAQ (reference sequence). This CDR3 has 13 residues. Trimming pared 3 bases from V and 2 bases from J, leaving 8 bases between. In DNA form, the CDR3 reads TGTGCCAGCAGCTTGGACGGGCCCTACGAGCAGTACTTC. As protein: CASSLDGPYEQYF.

The J gene is TRBJ2-5, the V gene TRBV10-3; 8 bases agree with TRBD1. The V and J ends lost 6 bases and 1 base, in that order; junction bases with no gene match: 7. Germline V gives CDR1 ENHRY, CDR2 SYGVKD. The length of the CDR3 is 15 residues. CDR3 nucleotide sequence: TGTGCCATCAGGGCGACAGGGGTTGGCCAAGAGACCCAGTACTTC. Translating gives CAIRATGVGQETQYF.

The rearrangement joins TRBV27 to TRBJ2-7; TRBD1 matches 10 bases. The CDR3 consists of 17 residues. Germline loops: CDR1 MNHEY, CDR2 SMNVEV (reference sequence). V lost 0 bases to trimming and J lost 0 bases; unmatched junction nucleotides: 5. The CDR3 spells CASSLSLWTGGSYEQYF. CDR3 bases: TGTGCCAGCAGTTTATCTTTGTGGACAGGGGGCTCCTACGAGCAGTACTTC.

This clonotype has a handful of counts. The CDR3 here is CASRPVRGGAGELFF. The CDR3 DNA reads as TGTGCCAGCAGGCCAGTTCGGGGGGGGGCCGGGGAGCTGTTTTTT. The J gene is TRBJ2-2, the V gene TRBV7-2, with TRBD2 matching over 8 bases. The CDR3 spans 15 residues. Germline V gene sequence: CDR1 SGHTA, CDR2 FQGNSA. Trimming cost V 6 bases and J 6 bases; bases outside gene matches: 9. Full variable domain (remainder filled in from reference TRBV7-2 and TRBJ2-2): GAGVSQSPSNKVTEKGKDVELRCDPISGHTALYWYRQSLGQGLEFLIYFQGNSAPDKSGLPSDRFSAERTGGSVSTLTIQRTQQEDSAVYLCASRPVRGGAGELFFGEGSRLTVL.

The V and J genes are TRBV20-1 and TRBJ2-7; 13 bases match TRBD2. The germline CDR1 and CDR2 sequences are DFQATT and SNEGSKA (reference sequence). This CDR3 has 18 amino acids. Trimming removed 0 bases from V and 2 bases from J; junction bases left unmatched: 10. CDR3 nucleotides: TGCAGTGCTAGAGATATTACCGGACTAGCGGGGGACGCCTACGAGCAGTACTTC. This encodes CSARDITGLAGDAYEQYF.

This clonotype was picked up a small number of times. The genes are TRBV7-2 and TRBJ2-2; either TRBD1 or TRBD2 may supply D (6 bases each). V was shortened by 5 bases and J by 6 bases, with 16 bases between the two germline ends. This CDR3 has 15 residues. Germline V gene data show CDR1 as SGHTA and CDR2 as FQGNSA. As DNA, the CDR3 is TGTGCCAGCAGCGTATACAGGGAGGTGGCCGGGGAGCTGTTTTTT. This translates into CASSVYREVAGELFF. Full variable domain (missing parts from reference TRBV7-2 and TRBJ2-2): GAGVSQSPSNKVTEKGKDVELRCDPISGHTALYWYRQSLGQGLEFLIYFQGNSAPDKSGLPSDRFSAERTGGSVSTLTIQRTQQEDSAVYLCASSVYREVAGELFFGEGSRLTVL.

In its sample, this clonotype was seen many times. The J gene is TRBJ1-4, the V gene TRBV7-8, with D perhaps matching TRBD1 (5 bases). CDR3 size: 16 residues. Germline CDR1 reads SGHVS; CDR2 reads FQNEAQ. The V gene lost 1 base and the J gene lost 5 bases, with 14 bases spanning the gap. The DNA for the CDR3 is TGTGCCAGCAGCTTAGATAGACAGACGGCGAATGAAAAACTGTTTTTT. Translated: CASSLDRQTANEKLFF.

The sample holds a few counts of this clonotype. The gene calls are TRBV3-1 and TRBJ2-7; TRBD2 might be the D (6 bases). Germline CDR1 reads LGHDT; CDR2 reads YNNKEL (reference sequence). The CDR3 has 13 amino acids. The ends were cut back, 3 bases at V and 3 bases at J, with 9 bases in the middle. The CDR3 loop reads CASSHGGLYEQYF. DNA for the CDR3: TGTGCCAGCAGCCACGGGGGTCTCTACGAGCAGTACTTC.

A few counts support this clonotype. This chain joins TRBV6-2 or TRBV6-3 and TRBJ1-4; no firm D call. V was clipped by 4 bases and J by 3 bases, with 15 bases between them. The CDR3 spans 16 residues. The germline CDR1 and CDR2 sequences are MNHEY and SVGEGT. This chain's CDR3 is CASSSLREEANEKLFF. The DNA for the CDR3 is TGTGCCAGCAGTTCCCTCCGGGAAGAAGCTAATGAAAAACTGTTTTTT.

This clonotype was recorded many times. V gene TRBV6-6 combines with J gene TRBJ2-3; D is ambiguous. The CDR3 runs to 11 residues. Germline V gene lookup returns CDR1 MNHNY and CDR2 SVGAGI (reference sequence). V lost 10 bases and J 3 bases, leaving 8 bases between the germline ends. CDR3 in DNA: TGTGCCACCTGGGGTACAGATACGCAGTATTTT. As protein: CATWGTDTQYF.

A few counts support this clonotype. This chain joins TRBV20-1 and TRBJ2-5; D may be TRBD1 (5 bases). V lost 3 bases to trimming and J lost 5 bases, with 13 bases between them. CDR1 DFQATT and CDR2 SNEGSKA come from the germline V gene (reference sequence). The CDR3 is 13 residues long. This CDR3 is CSASPGSQETQYF. As DNA, the CDR3 is TGCAGTGCTAGCCCAGGGTCCCAGGAGACCCAGTACTTC.

As regards this clonotype: A much larger clonotype is one base distant, so this may be a read error. The chain links TRBV12-3 or TRBV12-4 to TRBJ2-7, with 12 bases matching TRBD2. Trimming at V came to 6 bases and at J to 7 bases, leaving 7 bases not matched to a gene. This CDR3 is 14 amino acids long. The CDR3 DNA sequence: TGTGCCAGCAGGCTGGGACTAGCGGGTACGGAGCAGTACTTC. Translation gives CASRLGLAGTEQYF.